This T cell receptor (beta chain) is drawn from a study of T-cell reconstitution after alpha-beta-depleted transplantation in children (dated by TCRdb to between 2015 and 2016). With regard to the full study: T-cell immune reconstitution after TCRalphabeta/CD19-depleted allogeneic hematopoietic cell transplantation in children was quantitatively tracked in the study by means of TCR repertoire profiling.

The method was PCR. TCRdb names Illumina HiSeq 2500 as the instrument used. TCR libraries were prepared with molecular barcoding, using unique molecular identifiers to normalize TCRbeta repertoire quantification. TCRdb's own reprocessing of the public reads used fastp at Q25 and MiXCR and kept productive beta chains. Every entry covers one CDR3 protein and lists the most common genes and DNA from its rows. The sample contains roughly 120,000 distinct CDR3 sequences, 10% to 13% of them found a single time. The ten largest clonotypes hold roughly a third of the sample. What the authors observed across the whole study: In some patients, the high TCRbeta diversity seen at day 60 was put down to recipient T cells and intrathymic progenitors that had survived conditioning. Apparently early alphabetaT-cell count recovery about two months after transplant reportedly relied on only several hundred rapidly expanded clones derived from non-depleted graft cells. Hyperexpanded clone frequencies declined over subsequent months; after one year, T-cell counts and TCRbeta diversity were mostly attributed to newly produced T cells.

In light of the paper, this sample's treatment or condition label describes: allogeneic hematopoietic cell transplantation with graft depleted of TCRalphabeta T cells and CD19 B cells. Transplant recipients were children who received TCRalphabeta/CD19-depleted allogeneic hematopoietic cell grafts. V is cut back by 9 bases and J by 0 bases, with 12 bases in the junction unmatched. The cysteine opens and the phenylalanine closes a CDR3 of 17 amino acids. The CDR3 DNA has 51 bases and is translated from base 1. The germline V gene yields SGHRS for CDR1 and YFSETQ for CDR2. This clonotype was detected a few times. No antigen is known for it. Base quality data are lacking; no much larger clone is found one base away.

Rearrangement joined TRBV5-1 to TRBJ2-2; 9 bases in the junction line up with TRBD2. The sequences come from PBMCs, collected before TCRalphabeta/CD19-depleted stem cell transplant. The TCR comes from a boy aged 2-15 years with acute lymphoblastic leukemia, due to receive a stem cell transplant. The bases are TGCGCCACCAAGACTAGCGGAGGCCCCCCGAACACCGGGGAGCTGTTTTTT. The translation is CATKTSGGPPNTGELFF.